This TCR beta chain was captured by sequencing in a study of T cell repertoires in cytomegalovirus infection. Overall study context: Signatures in public TCR beta sequences pointed to both CMV infection and matching HLA type.

The CDR3 is 15 amino acids. Germline V gene sequence: CDR1 ENHRY, CDR2 SYGVKD. This clonotype showed up just once. Antigen: not known. A much more abundant neighbour one base away suggests this may be a read error. TCRdb recomputed calls from the reads with MiXCR, one row per CDR3 protein. The sample lists approximately 990,000 distinct CDR3 sequences; roughly a third were seen once. The chain has TRBV10-3 and TRBJ2-3, with 7 bases that match TRBD1. The input for sequencing was cultured CD8+ T cells from PBMCs, taken from culture after CMV antigen stimulation. This TCR was sampled from a human donor in good health (CMV status not recorded). Some clones in this sample may be carry-over from other donors' samples. The CDR3 sequence: CVIQDRDRDTDTQYF. The CDR3 DNA sequence: TGTGTCATCCAAGACCGGGACAGAGACACAGATACGCAGTATTTT.